This T cell receptor (beta chain) was documented in a study of T cell changes during pregnancy in multiple sclerosis. Assay: immunoSEQ multiplex PCR; the TCRdb copy retains only in-frame clones and omits some. The sample includes around 77,000 clones, 91% of them seen just once. This CDR3 is built from 16 residues. Trimming removed 3 bases from V and 3 bases from J, with 14 bases in between. The germline gives CDR1 LNHDA, CDR2 SQIVND (reference sequence). The source material was peripheral blood, sampled in the third trimester of pregnancy. The V call is TRBV19, the J call TRBJ2-2, with a weak D call TRBD2 (7 bases). This TCR came from a female donor in good health, enrolled as a control in a pregnancy study. The CDR3, as DNA: TGTGCCAGTAGTATGGGGGGCGGGGGCCACACCGGGGAGCTGTTTTTT. Translating gives CASSMGGGGHTGELFF.